The 4 T cell receptor beta chains below come from one sample, sequenced in a study of PD-1 blockade in classical Hodgkin lymphoma (dated by TCRdb to about 2020). The time point tag for this specimen amounts to: cycle 4 day 1 (C4D1), after around six weeks of nivolumab. Every trial patient had relapsed following autologous stem cell transplantation, and prior brentuximab vedotin exposure was what differed among cohorts A, B and C. Magnetic negative selection with a Miltenyi CD4+ T cell isolation kit was used to purify CD4+ T cells from thawed PBMCs. To prepare the library, the immunoSEQ multiplex PCR assay was applied. TCRdb mirrors the immuneACCESS table, restricted to in-frame sequences. Some clones are absent from its copies; in checked studies, under half trace to an unresolved V gene, and the reason for the others is unknown. This sample lists around 28,000 clones; 84% were detected once. Of the sample, approximately 0.81% falls within the top ten clones.

The sequencing here drew on CD4+ T cells from blood, taken before the fourth cycle of nivolumab. Receptors originate from a human donor with classical Hodgkin lymphoma.

The CDR3 reads CASSEIETQYF. The CDR3, as DNA: TGTGCCAGCAGTGAAATAGAGACCCAGTACTTC. The J gene is TRBJ2-5, the V gene TRBV2; D gene ambiguous. The CDR3 extends over 11 amino acids. Trimming removed 2 bases from V and 4 bases from J, with 2 bases in between. Germline V CDR1 and CDR2: SNHLY, FYNNEI.

This chain links TRBV10-3 with TRBJ1-3, with D uncertain. This CDR3 spans 12 amino acids. The V gene's germline CDR1 is ENHRY and CDR2 SYGVKD. The V and J ends lost 10 bases and 0 bases respectively, with 7 bases between them. The CDR3 reads CATGFSGNTIYF. CDR3 DNA: TGTGCCACCGGGTTCTCTGGAAACACCATATATTTT.

The chain couples TRBV11-2 to TRBJ2-6; no clear D. This CDR3 has 18 amino acids. The V gene lost 5 bases and the J gene lost 5 bases, with 22 bases spanning the gap. CDR1 and CDR2 from the germline V gene are SGHAT and FQNNGV. In nucleotides, the CDR3 is TGTGCCAGCAGCGCTGATGGAAAGCAACAAAGTCGGGCCAACGTCCTGACTTTC. It codes for CASSADGKQQSRANVLTF.

The chain joins TRBV27 to TRBJ1-5; perhaps TRBD1 as D (5 bases). The CDR3 length is 15 residues. The germline V gene encodes CDR1 MNHEY and CDR2 SMNVEV (reference sequence). Trimming shortened V by 8 bases and J by 3 bases, and 17 bases separated the two germline ends. Written as DNA, the CDR3 is TGTGCCAGCGCGGTCGGGGACGGCTTCAATCAGCCCCAGCATTTT. Protein: CASAVGDGFNQPQHF.